This T cell receptor beta chain was captured in a study of identical twins. Overall study findings and caveats: Cross-sectional statistics underpinned the conclusions; the same donors were not followed. There was more out-of-frame TCR alpha sharing in monozygotic twins than models estimated.

There are 17 residues in the CDR3. Germline values: CDR1 SEHNR, CDR2 FQNEAQ (reference sequence). V was pared by 5 bases and J by 7 bases, with 27 bases between. For this clonotype: The antigen is undetermined.

TCRdb re-derived calls from the 5' RACE reads in MiXCR, one entry per CDR3 protein. Among some 1,600,000 distinct CDR3 sequences, about 32% were seen once, and the ten largest hold under 0.35%. This sequence joins TRBV7-9 and TRBJ2-7; D possibly matches TRBD1 or TRBD2 (6 bases each). Material for sequencing was cord blood. This sequence was found in a newborn girl in good health. CDR3 protein: CASSPHGGPLSYNEQYF. CDR3 bases: TGTGCCAGCAGCCCCCACGGGGGCCCTCTTAGCTACAATGAGCAGTACTTC.